In this sample, the clone carrying this T cell receptor (beta chain) turned up once. The CDR3 has 12 amino acids. The V and J ends lost 1 base and 10 bases, in that order; junction bases with no gene match: 4. In the study's own analysis: Reference gene primer amplification gave estimated nucleated cell counts. Using immunoSEQ multiplex PCR, the repertoire was profiled, and TCRdb retains in-frame clones only, with some absent. D and trimming were read from the DNA, whereas the V and J calls and clone size are those reported in that table. Of approximately 300,000 clones in the sample, approximately 81% are singletons; the top ten hold 1.9%. Each participant's cohort was designated according to participant-reported clinical history. Exposed study participants had met a COVID-19 case within 2 weeks before entry. The data belong to a study of blood T cell repertoires in COVID-19. On the study more broadly: T cells, B-cell-depleted T cells, or PBMCs provided the cDNA or gDNA that served as material.

The source is a woman aged 25 to 45 who had been exposed to COVID-19. The sequencing sample was made of PBMCs or T cells enriched from blood (not recorded which). The chain carries TRBV12-3 or TRBV12-4 and TRBJ2-7; 7 bases map to TRBD2. Written as DNA, the CDR3 is TGTGCCAGCAGTTTAGGACTAGCCCGTCAGTACTTC. It specifies CASSLGLARQYF.